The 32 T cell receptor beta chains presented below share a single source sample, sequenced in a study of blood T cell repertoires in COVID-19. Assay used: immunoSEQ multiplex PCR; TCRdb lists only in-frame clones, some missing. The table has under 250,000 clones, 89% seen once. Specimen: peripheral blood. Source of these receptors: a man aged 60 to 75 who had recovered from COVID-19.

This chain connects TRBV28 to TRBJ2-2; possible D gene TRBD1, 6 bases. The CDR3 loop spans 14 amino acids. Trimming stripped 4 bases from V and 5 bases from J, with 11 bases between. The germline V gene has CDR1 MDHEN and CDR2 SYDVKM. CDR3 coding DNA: TGTGCCAGCAGTTCACAGGGAAGTACCGGGGAGCTGTTTTTT. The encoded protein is CASSSQGSTGELFF. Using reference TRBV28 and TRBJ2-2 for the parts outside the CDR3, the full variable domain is DVKVTQSSRYLVKRTGEKVFLECVQDMDHENMFWYRQDPGLGLRLIYFSYDVKMKEKGDIPEGYSVSREKKERFSLILESASTNQTSMYLCASSSQGSTGELFFGEGSRLTVL.

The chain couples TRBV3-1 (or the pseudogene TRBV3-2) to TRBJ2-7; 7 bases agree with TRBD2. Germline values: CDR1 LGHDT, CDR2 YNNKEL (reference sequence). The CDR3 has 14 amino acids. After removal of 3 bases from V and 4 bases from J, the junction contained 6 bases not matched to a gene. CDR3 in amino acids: CASSHRAGEYEQYF. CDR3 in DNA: TGTGCCAGCAGCCATAGGGCGGGAGAATACGAGCAGTACTTC.

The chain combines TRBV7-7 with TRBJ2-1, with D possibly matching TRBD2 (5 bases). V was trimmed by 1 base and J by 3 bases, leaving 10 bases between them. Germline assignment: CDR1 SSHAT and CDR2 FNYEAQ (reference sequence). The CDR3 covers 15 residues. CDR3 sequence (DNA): TGTGCCAGCAGCTTAGGTCCCGGACTCTACAATGAGCAGTTCTTC. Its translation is CASSLGPGLYNEQFF.

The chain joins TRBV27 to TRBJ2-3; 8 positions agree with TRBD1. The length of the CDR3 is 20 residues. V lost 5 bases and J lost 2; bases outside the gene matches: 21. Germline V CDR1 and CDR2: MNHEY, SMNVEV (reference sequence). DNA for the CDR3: TGTGCCAGCAGTCCGGCGAGTTCCGGGACAGGCTTTCCCTACACAGATACGCAGTATTTT. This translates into CASSPASSGTGFPYTDTQYF.

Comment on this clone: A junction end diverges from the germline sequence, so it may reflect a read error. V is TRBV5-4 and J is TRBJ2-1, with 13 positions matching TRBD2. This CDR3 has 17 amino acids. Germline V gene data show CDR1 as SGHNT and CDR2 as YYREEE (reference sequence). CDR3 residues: CASTLTSGGNSYNEQFF. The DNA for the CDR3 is TGTGCCAGCACCTTGACTAGCGGGGGGAACTCCTACAATGAGCAGTTCTTC.

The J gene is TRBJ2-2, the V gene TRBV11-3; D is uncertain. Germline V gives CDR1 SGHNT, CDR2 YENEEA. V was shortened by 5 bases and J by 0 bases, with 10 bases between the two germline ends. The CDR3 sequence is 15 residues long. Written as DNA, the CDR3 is TGTGCCAGCAGCCTTCGACACCCGAACACCGGGGAGCTGTTTTTT. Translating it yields CASSLRHPNTGELFF.

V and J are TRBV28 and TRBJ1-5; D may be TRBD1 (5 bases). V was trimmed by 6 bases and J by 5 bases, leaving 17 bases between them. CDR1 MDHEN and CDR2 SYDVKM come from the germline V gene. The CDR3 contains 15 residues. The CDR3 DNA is TGTGCCAGCAGCTCTTTTACCGGGGGGTATCAGCCCCAGCATTTT. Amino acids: CASSSFTGGYQPQHF.

This CDR3 is CASSQEPSGGLQYF. The CDR3 DNA reads as TGCGCCAGCAGCCAAGAACCTAGCGGGGGCCTGCAGTACTTC. J is TRBJ2-7 and V is TRBV4-1; 10 positions match TRBD2. This CDR3 has 14 residues. CDR1 is MGHRA and CDR2 is YSYEKL in the germline V gene. Germline trimming cut 0 bases from V and 9 bases from J; bases unmatched to any gene: 5.

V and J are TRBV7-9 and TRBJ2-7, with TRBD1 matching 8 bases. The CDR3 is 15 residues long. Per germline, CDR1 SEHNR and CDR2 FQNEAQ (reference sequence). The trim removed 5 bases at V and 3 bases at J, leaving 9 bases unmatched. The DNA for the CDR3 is TGTGCCAGCAGCGGGACGACAGGGGATCTCTACGAGCAGTACTTC. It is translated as CASSGTTGDLYEQYF.

CDR3 DNA sequence: TGCGCCAGCAGCTGGAGCCTTAGCGGGGCCTACAATGAGCAGTTCTTC. This sequence encodes CASSWSLSGAYNEQFF. V usage is TRBV5-1 and J usage is TRBJ2-1; TRBD2 matches 8 bases. V gave up 3 bases and J gave up 2 bases; unmatched junction bases: 7. This CDR3 is built from 16 residues. Germline CDR1 reads SGHRS; CDR2 reads YFSETQ.

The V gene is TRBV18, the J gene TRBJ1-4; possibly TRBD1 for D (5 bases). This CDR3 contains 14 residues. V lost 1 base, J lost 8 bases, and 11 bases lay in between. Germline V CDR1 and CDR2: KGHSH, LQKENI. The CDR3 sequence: CASSPRGAGEKLFF. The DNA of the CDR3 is TGTGCCAGCTCACCACGAGGGGCGGGGGAAAAACTGTTTTTT. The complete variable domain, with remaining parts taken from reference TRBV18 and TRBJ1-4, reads NAGVMQNPRHLVRRRGQEARLRCSPMKGHSHVYWYRQLPEEGLKFMVYLQKENIIDESGMPKERFSAEFPKEGPSILRIQQVVRGDSAAYFCASSPRGAGEKLFFGSGTQLSVL.

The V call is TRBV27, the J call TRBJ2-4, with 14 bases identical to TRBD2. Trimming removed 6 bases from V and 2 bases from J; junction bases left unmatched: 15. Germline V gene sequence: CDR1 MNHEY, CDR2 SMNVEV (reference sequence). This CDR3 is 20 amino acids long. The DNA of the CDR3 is TGTGCCAGCAGCGAGACCCCGGGACTAGCGGGAGTCGGGACCAAAAACATTCAGTACTTC. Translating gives CASSETPGLAGVGTKNIQYF.

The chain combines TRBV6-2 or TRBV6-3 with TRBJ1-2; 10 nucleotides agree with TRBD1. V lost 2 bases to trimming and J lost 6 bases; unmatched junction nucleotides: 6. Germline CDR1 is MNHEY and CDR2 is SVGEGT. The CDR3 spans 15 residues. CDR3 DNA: TGTGCCAGCAGTTACCAAACGACAGGGGGCCATGGCTACACCTTC. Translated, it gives CASSYQTTGGHGYTF.

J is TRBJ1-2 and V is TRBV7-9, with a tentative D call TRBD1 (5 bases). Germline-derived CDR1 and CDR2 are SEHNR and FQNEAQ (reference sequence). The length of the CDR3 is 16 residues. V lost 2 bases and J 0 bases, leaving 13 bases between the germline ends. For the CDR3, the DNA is TGTGCCAGCAGCTTAATCGGCGGAGGGGCTAACTATGGCTACACCTTC. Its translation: CASSLIGGGANYGYTF.

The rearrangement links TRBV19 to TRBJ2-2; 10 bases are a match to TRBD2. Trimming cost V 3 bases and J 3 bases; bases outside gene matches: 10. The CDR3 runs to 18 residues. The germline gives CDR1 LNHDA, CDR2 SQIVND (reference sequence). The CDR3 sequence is CASSMTFGLAEYTGELFF. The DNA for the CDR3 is TGTGCCAGTAGTATGACCTTCGGACTAGCGGAGTACACCGGGGAGCTGTTTTTT.

The CDR3: CASSQDFGPPGAKNIQYF. In DNA, the CDR3 is TGTGCCAGCAGCCAAGATTTTGGCCCCCCAGGAGCCAAAAACATTCAGTACTTC. This rearrangement joins TRBV3-1 (or the pseudogene TRBV3-2) to TRBJ2-4; D unclear. This CDR3 region has 18 residues. Germline CDR1 reads LGHDT; CDR2 reads YNNKEL (reference sequence). Trimming left V 0 bases short and J 0 bases short, with 15 bases between.

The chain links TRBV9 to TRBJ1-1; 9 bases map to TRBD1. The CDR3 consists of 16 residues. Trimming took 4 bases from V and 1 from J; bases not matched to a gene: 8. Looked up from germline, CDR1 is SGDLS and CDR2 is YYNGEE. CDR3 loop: CASSTPRTGENTEAFF. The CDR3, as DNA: TGTGCCAGCAGCACTCCACGGACAGGGGAGAACACTGAAGCTTTCTTT.

The CDR3 protein is CASSGTGGAETQYF. In DNA, the CDR3 is TGTGCCAGCAGTGGGACAGGGGGCGCGGAGACCCAGTACTTC. This rearrangement joins TRBV2 to TRBJ2-5; 11 bases line up with TRBD1. This CDR3 region has 14 residues. The ends lost 4 bases at V and 5 bases at J; junction bases unmatched: 3. Germline assignment: CDR1 SNHLY and CDR2 FYNNEI.

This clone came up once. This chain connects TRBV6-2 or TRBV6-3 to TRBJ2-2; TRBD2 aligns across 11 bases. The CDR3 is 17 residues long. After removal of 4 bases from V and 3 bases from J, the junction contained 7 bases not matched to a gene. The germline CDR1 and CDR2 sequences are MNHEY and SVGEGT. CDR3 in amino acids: CASSWERLAGYTGELFF. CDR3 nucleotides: TGTGCCAGCAGTTGGGAGAGACTAGCGGGATACACCGGGGAGCTGTTTTTT.

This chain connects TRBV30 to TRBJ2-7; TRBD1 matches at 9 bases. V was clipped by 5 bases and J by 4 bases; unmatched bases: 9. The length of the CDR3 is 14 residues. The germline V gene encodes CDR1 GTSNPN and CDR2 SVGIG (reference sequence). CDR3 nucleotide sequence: TGTGCCTGGTCCCTGACCGGGACAGGGTACGAGCAGTACTTC. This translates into CAWSLTGTGYEQYF.

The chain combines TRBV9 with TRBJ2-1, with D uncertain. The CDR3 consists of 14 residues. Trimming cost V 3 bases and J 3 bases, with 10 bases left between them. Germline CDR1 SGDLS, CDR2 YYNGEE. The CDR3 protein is CASSGPGFYNEQFF. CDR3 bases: TGTGCCAGCAGCGGCCCCGGGTTCTACAATGAGCAGTTCTTC.

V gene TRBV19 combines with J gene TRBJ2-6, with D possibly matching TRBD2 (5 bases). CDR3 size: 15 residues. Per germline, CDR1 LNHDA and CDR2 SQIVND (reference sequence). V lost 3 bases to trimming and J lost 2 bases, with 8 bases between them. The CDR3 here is CASSIKRAGANVLTF. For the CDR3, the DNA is TGTGCCAGTAGTATTAAGAGGGCTGGGGCCAACGTCCTGACTTTC.

The chain's CDR3 is CASSSPTGTRGETQYF. CDR3 sequence (DNA): TGTGCCAGCAGCTCCCCGACGGGGACTAGGGGGGAGACCCAGTACTTC. The rearrangement links TRBV5-4 to TRBJ2-5; 8 bases are shared with TRBD2. Trimming took 3 bases from V and 5 from J; bases not matched to a gene: 12. The CDR3 is made up of 16 amino acids. Per germline, CDR1 SGHNT and CDR2 YYREEE (reference sequence).

The CDR3 DNA reads TGTGCCAGCAGTTACTCTAGCGGGAGAAGCGGGGAGCTGTTTTTT. Translating it yields CASSYSSGRSGELFF. The chain links TRBV6-5 to TRBJ2-2; TRBD2 matches 9 bases. V gave up 0 bases and J gave up 7 bases; unmatched junction bases: 3. The CDR3 contains 15 residues. CDR1 is MNHEY, CDR2 SVGAGI, per germline.

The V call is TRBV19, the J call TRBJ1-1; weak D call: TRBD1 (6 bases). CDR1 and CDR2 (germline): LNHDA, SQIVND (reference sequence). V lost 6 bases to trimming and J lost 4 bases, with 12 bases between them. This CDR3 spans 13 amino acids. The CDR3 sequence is CASRQGGRTEAFF. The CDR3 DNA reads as TGTGCCAGTAGACAGGGCGGGCGCACTGAAGCTTTCTTT.

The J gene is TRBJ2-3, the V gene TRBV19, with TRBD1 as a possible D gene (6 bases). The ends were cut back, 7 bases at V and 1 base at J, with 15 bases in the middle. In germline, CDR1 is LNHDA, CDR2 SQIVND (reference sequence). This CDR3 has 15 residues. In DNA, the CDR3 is TGTGCCAGTACCCAAAACCGACAGGGCACAGATACGCAGTATTTT. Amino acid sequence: CASTQNRQGTDTQYF. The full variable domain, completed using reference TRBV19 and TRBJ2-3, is DGGITQSPKYLFRKEGQNVTLSCEQNLNHDAMYWYRQDPGQGLRLIYYSQIVNDFQKGDIAEGYSVSREKKESFPLTVTSAQKNPTAFYLCASTQNRQGTDTQYFGPGTRLTVL.

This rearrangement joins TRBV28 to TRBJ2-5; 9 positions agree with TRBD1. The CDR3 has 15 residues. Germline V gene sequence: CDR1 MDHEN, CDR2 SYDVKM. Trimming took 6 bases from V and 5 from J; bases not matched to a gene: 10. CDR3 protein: CASRPNRGRRETQYF. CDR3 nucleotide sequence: TGTGCCAGCAGACCTAACAGGGGGCGGAGGGAGACCCAGTACTTC.

CDR3 sequence reads: CASSLYRGSSYEQYF. CDR3 sequence (DNA): TGTGCCAGCAGTTTATATCGGGGGAGCTCCTACGAGCAGTACTTC. The J gene is TRBJ2-7, the V gene TRBV27, with a weak D call TRBD2 (6 bases). Germline V gene lookup returns CDR1 MNHEY and CDR2 SMNVEV (reference sequence). Between the trimmed V and J ends, which lost 1 base and 0 bases, there was a span of 10 bases. This CDR3 is built from 15 residues.

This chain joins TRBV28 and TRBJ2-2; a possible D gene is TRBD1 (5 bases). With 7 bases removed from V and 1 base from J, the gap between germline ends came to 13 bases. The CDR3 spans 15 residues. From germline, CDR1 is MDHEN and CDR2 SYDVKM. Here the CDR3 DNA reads TGTGCCAGCAAGCTCCCCCAGGGGAACACCGGGGAGCTGTTTTTT. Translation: CASKLPQGNTGELFF.

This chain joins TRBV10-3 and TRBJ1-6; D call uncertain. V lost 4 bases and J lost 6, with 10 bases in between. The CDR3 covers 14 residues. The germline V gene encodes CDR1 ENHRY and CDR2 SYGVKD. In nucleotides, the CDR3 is TGTGCCATCAGTGTTTCAGGTAGTAATTCACCCCTCCACTTT. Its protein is CAISVSGSNSPLHF.

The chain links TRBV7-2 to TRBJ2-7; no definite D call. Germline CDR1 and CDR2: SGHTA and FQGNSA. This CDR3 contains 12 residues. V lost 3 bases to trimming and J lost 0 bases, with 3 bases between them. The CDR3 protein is CASSFSSYEQYF. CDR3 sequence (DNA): TGTGCCAGCAGCTTTAGCTCCTACGAGCAGTACTTC.

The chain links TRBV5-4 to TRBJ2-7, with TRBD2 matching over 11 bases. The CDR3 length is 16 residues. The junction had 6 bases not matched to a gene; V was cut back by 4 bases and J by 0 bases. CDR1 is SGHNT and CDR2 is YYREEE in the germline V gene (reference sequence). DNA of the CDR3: TGTGCCAGCAGCCGCCACCTAGCGGGGGGCTCCTACGAGCAGTACTTC. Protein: CASSRHLAGGSYEQYF.